Shown below are 32 T cell receptor beta chains from a single sample sequenced in a study of glioma-infiltrating T cells after dendritic cell vaccination. Some clones are missing from TCRdb's copy, which holds only in-frame ones; the method was immunoSEQ multiplex PCR. The table shows 85,000 or so clones, with about 85% occurring only once. The time point denotes: after dendritic cell vaccination, including at tumor progression/relapse. This specimen consisted of blood, obtained after dendritic cell vaccination. The receptors were gathered from a human donor with glioblastoma.

The chain joins TRBV7-8 to TRBJ2-2; the match to TRBD1 covers 8 bases. The junction had 1 base not matched to a gene; V was cut back by 5 bases and J by 5 bases. The CDR3 is 13 residues long. Germline-derived CDR1 and CDR2 are SGHVS and FQNEAQ. CDR3 protein: CASSDRGTGELFF. The CDR3 nucleotides read TGTGCCAGCAGCGACAGGGGTACCGGGGAGCTGTTTTTT.

J is TRBJ2-6 and V is TRBV18; 8 bases match TRBD2. This CDR3 region has 16 residues. Germline V lookup: CDR1 KGHSH, CDR2 LQKENI. With V trimmed by 0 bases and J by 2 bases, 0 bases remained unmatched. CDR3: CASSPPSGTGANVLTF. The CDR3 DNA reads TGTGCCAGCTCACCACCTAGCGGGACTGGGGCCAACGTCCTGACTTTC.

With regard to this clone: Different DNA sequences within this sample yield the same CDR3. The gene calls are TRBV27 and TRBJ2-3; TRBD2 matches 7 bases. This CDR3 spans 14 amino acids. The V gene's germline CDR1 is MNHEY and CDR2 SMNVEV (reference sequence). After removal of 8 bases from V and 2 bases from J, the junction contained 7 bases not matched to a gene. In DNA form, the CDR3 reads TGTGCCAGCGGGGCTAGCGGTAACACAGATACGCAGTATTTT. Translation: CASGASGNTDTQYF.

The rearrangement links TRBV6-5 to TRBJ1-2; TRBD1 agrees at 7 bases. V lost 6 bases, J lost 3 bases, and 4 bases stayed unmatched. CDR1 and CDR2 from the germline V gene are MNHEY and SVGAGI. This CDR3 contains 13 residues. This CDR3 is CASSRTGDYGYTF. The CDR3 DNA sequence: TGTGCCAGCAGCCGAACAGGGGACTATGGCTACACCTTC.

V usage is TRBV5-1 and J usage is TRBJ1-2; 8 nucleotides match TRBD1. CDR3 length equals 15 residues. Germline V lookup: CDR1 SGHRS, CDR2 YFSETQ. J was trimmed by 4 bases and V by 4 bases; bases with no gene match: 9. The CDR3 DNA sequence: TGCGCCAGCAGCGCCTGGGACAGGACCTTCTATGGCTACACCTTC. This codes for CASSAWDRTFYGYTF.

This rearrangement joins TRBV10-3 to TRBJ1-6; TRBD1 matches 8 bases. This CDR3 region has 21 residues. Germline assignment: CDR1 ENHRY and CDR2 SYGVKD. J lost 0 bases, V lost 3 bases, and 16 bases had no gene match. The CDR3 is CAISDLKPGTGYSSYNSPLHF. Here the CDR3 DNA reads TGTGCCATCAGTGACCTCAAACCCGGGACAGGATACAGCTCCTATAATTCACCCCTCCACTTT.

This sequence joins TRBV11-2 and TRBJ1-1; 9 bases agree with TRBD1. The CDR3 has 13 amino acids. The germline V gene has CDR1 SGHAT and CDR2 FQNNGV. After removal of 6 bases from V and 7 bases from J, the junction contained 6 bases not matched to a gene. As DNA, the CDR3 is TGTGCCAGCAGTACAGGGGGCTGGGGTGAAGCTTTCTTT. This gives the protein CASSTGGWGEAFF.

V is TRBV19 and J is TRBJ2-2, with D hard to call. The V gene's germline CDR1 is LNHDA and CDR2 SQIVND (reference sequence). The CDR3 runs 13 residues. The V end lost 7 bases, the J end lost 5 bases, and 11 bases lay between the germline ends. The CDR3 DNA reads TGTGCCAGTACCCCCACATCTACCGGGGAGCTGTTTTTT. It encodes CASTPTSTGELFF.

The genes are TRBV9 and TRBJ2-3; 7 positions agree with TRBD2. Germline loops: CDR1 SGDLS, CDR2 YYNGEE. The CDR3 totals 16 residues. V lost 4 bases and J lost 1; bases outside the gene matches: 9. Here the CDR3 DNA reads TGTGCCAGCAGCTATGTTAGCGGGCTAGGCACAGATACGCAGTATTTT. Protein sequence: CASSYVSGLGTDTQYF.

V and J are TRBV7-9 and TRBJ2-5; TRBD2 matches at 12 bases. V was pared by 4 bases and J by 2 bases, with 5 bases of the junction left unmatched. Germline V gene sequence: CDR1 SEHNR, CDR2 FQNEAQ (reference sequence). This CDR3 is 16 amino acids long. In DNA, the CDR3 is TGTGCCAGCAGCTATGAAGGACTAGCGGGGCAAGAGACCCAGTACTTC. Residues: CASSYEGLAGQETQYF.

The chain has TRBV7-8 and TRBJ1-3; 8 bases fit TRBD1. The junction had 9 bases not matched to a gene; V was cut back by 3 bases and J by 8 bases. Germline assignment: CDR1 SGHVS and CDR2 FQNEAQ. This CDR3 contains 15 residues. CDR3 bases: TGTGCCAGCAGCTTCACAGGGGGTGCCCTGGACACCATATATTTT. It specifies CASSFTGGALDTIYF. The whole variable domain, filled in from reference TRBV7-8 and TRBJ1-3, reads GAGVSQSPRYKVAKRGQDVALRCDPISGHVSLFWYQQALGQGPEFLTYFQNEAQLDKSGLPSDRFFAERPEGSVSTLKIQRTQQEDSAVYLCASSFTGGALDTIYFGEGSWLTVV.

This clone showed up just a few times. The gene calls are TRBV7-9 and TRBJ2-7; tentatively, D is TRBD1 (6 bases). Germline V gene lookup returns CDR1 SEHNR and CDR2 FQNEAQ (reference sequence). Trimming shortened V by 9 bases and J by 4 bases, and 16 bases separated the two germline ends. The CDR3 totals 13 residues. CDR3 nucleotides: TGTGCCAGTGGGGTGGCAGGGGCGTACGAGCAGTACTTC. Its translation is CASGVAGAYEQYF.

V usage is TRBV9 and J usage is TRBJ2-7; possibly TRBD2 for D (6 bases). V dropped 0 bases and J dropped 3 bases, with 22 bases sitting between them. CDR1 and CDR2 from the germline V gene are SGDLS and YYNGEE. There are 18 residues in the CDR3. CDR3 amino acids: CASSVATEGPDGIYEQYF. The CDR3 DNA reads TGTGCCAGCAGCGTAGCTACGGAGGGCCCGGACGGTATCTACGAGCAGTACTTC.

This clone has just a few counts. The gene calls are TRBV4-1 and TRBJ2-2, with 8 bases lining up with TRBD1. CDR3 size: 15 residues. The V gene end was trimmed by 2 bases and the J gene end by 4 bases; junction bases not matched to a gene: 3. CDR1 and CDR2 from the germline V gene are MGHRA and YSYEKL. CDR3 nucleotides: TGCGCCAGCAGCCAACCTGGACAGGGCACCGGGGAGCTGTTTTTT. Translation gives CASSQPGQGTGELFF.

V is TRBV11-2 and J is TRBJ2-7, with D unclear. This CDR3 has 14 residues. Trimming removed 2 bases at V and 5 bases at J, with 13 bases between. Per germline, CDR1 SGHAT and CDR2 FQNNGV. The chain's CDR3 is CASSLSYDRDEQYF. The DNA for the CDR3 is TGTGCCAGCAGCTTATCATACGATCGGGACGAGCAGTACTTC. Full variable domain (missing parts from reference TRBV11-2 and TRBJ2-7): EAGVAQSPRYKIIEKRQSVAFWCNPISGHATLYWYQQILGQGPKLLIQFQNNGVVDDSQLPKDRFSAERLKGVDSTLKIQPAKLEDSAVYLCASSLSYDRDEQYFGPGTRLTVT.

This clone was picked up a small number of times. This CDR3 is also generated by other DNA sequences in the sample. The rearrangement uses TRBV7-2 and TRBJ2-1; 7 positions agree with TRBD1. The CDR3 length is 13 residues. Germline V lookup: CDR1 SGHTA, CDR2 FQGNSA. V was clipped by 5 bases and J by 6 bases; unmatched bases: 4. The CDR3 bases are TGTGCCAGCAGCCCAGACAGGGTCAATGAGCAGTTCTTC. As protein: CASSPDRVNEQFF.

V gene TRBV5-5 combines with J gene TRBJ2-7; D possibly corresponds to TRBD2 (5 bases). The CDR3 runs to 15 residues. CDR1 is SGHKS, CDR2 YYEKEE, per germline (reference sequence). V lost 0 bases and J 0 bases, leaving 10 bases between the germline ends. The DNA for the CDR3 is TGTGCCAGCAGCTTGGAGCTAGGGAGCTCCTACGAGCAGTACTTC. It translates to CASSLELGSSYEQYF.

This clone was seen a handful of times. The rearrangement links TRBV15 to TRBJ1-2; D might be TRBD1 (6 bases). CDR3 size: 13 residues. V was clipped by 5 bases and J by 8 bases, with 15 bases between them. Germline V CDR1 and CDR2: LNHNV, YYDKDF (reference sequence). CDR3 DNA sequence: TGTGCCACCAGCGGGACCGAGACAGGCGGCTACACCTTC. It yields the protein CATSGTETGGYTF.

This chain links TRBV14 with TRBJ2-7, with TRBD2 matching over 12 bases. The CDR3 covers 15 residues. J gave up 6 bases and V 4 bases, and 7 bases lay outside the gene matches. The germline V gene has CDR1 SGHDN and CDR2 FVKESK. CDR3 DNA: TGTGCCAGCAGCCCGACTAGCGGGAGATCTACCGAGCAGTACTTC. Translating it yields CASSPTSGRSTEQYF.

V and J are TRBV28 and TRBJ2-5; D possibly corresponds to TRBD2 (5 bases). The CDR3 covers 17 residues. Germline V lookup: CDR1 MDHEN, CDR2 SYDVKM. The V end lost 2 bases, the J end lost 5 bases, and 21 bases lay between the germline ends. CDR3 loop: CASSLRGNGLGVETQYF. The CDR3 bases are TGTGCCAGCAGTTTACGGGGAAATGGGTTGGGAGTGGAGACCCAGTACTTC.

The gene calls are TRBV7-9 and TRBJ1-1; D ambiguous. The CDR3 is 14 residues long. Germline CDR1 is SEHNR and CDR2 is FQNEAQ (reference sequence). The V end lost 1 base, the J end lost 1 base, and 7 bases lay between the germline ends. This CDR3 is CASSLVGGNTEAFF. The CDR3 region has the DNA TGTGCCAGCAGCTTAGTTGGAGGGAACACTGAAGCTTTCTTT.

The chain employs TRBV4-1 and TRBJ2-1, with unresolved D. V lost 0 bases to trimming and J lost 3 bases, with 15 bases between them. Germline V gene sequence: CDR1 MGHRA, CDR2 YSYEKL. The length of the CDR3 is 17 residues. CDR3 region: CASSQENRRSHYNEQFF. The CDR3 DNA sequence: TGCGCCAGCAGCCAAGAGAATCGGCGGTCGCACTACAATGAGCAGTTCTTC.

This clone was seen a handful of times. The chain couples TRBV7-3 to TRBJ2-2; D is possibly TRBD1 (6 bases). V was pared by 2 bases and J by 4 bases, with 20 bases between. Germline V gives CDR1 SGHTA, CDR2 FQGTGA. This CDR3 comprises 18 residues. CDR3 loop: CASSLDSTPRGPTGELFF. The CDR3 nucleotides are TGTGCCAGCAGCTTAGACTCCACCCCCAGGGGACCCACCGGGGAGCTGTTTTTT.

V gene TRBV7-2 combines with J gene TRBJ2-7; TRBD1 matches 11 bases. Germline loops: CDR1 SGHTA, CDR2 FQGNSA. J lost 4 bases, V lost 6 bases, and 8 bases had no gene match. The CDR3 is 15 residues long. DNA for the CDR3: TGTGCCAGCAGAGCCGGGACAGGGGGGGAATACGAGCAGTACTTC. Residues: CASRAGTGGEYEQYF.

The J gene is TRBJ2-7, the V gene TRBV23-1, with D tentatively TRBD1 (6 bases). TRBV23-1 is reported as an ORF; its role is uncertain. The CDR3 contains 16 residues. Between the trimmed V and J ends, which lost 0 bases and 3 bases, there was a span of 15 bases. The DNA for the CDR3 is TGCGCCAGCAGTCAATCCCGGGACACAGGGATCTACGAGCAGTACTTC. This gives the protein CASSQSRDTGIYEQYF.

The chain joins TRBV20-1 to TRBJ2-1; D gene ambiguous. Trimming pared 5 bases from V and 12 bases from J, leaving 14 bases between. CDR3 size: 11 residues. Germline V CDR1 and CDR2: DFQATT, SNEGSKA (reference sequence). The chain's CDR3 is CSAPDSSGQFF. In DNA, the CDR3 is TGCAGTGCTCCGGATTCTTCGGGGCAGTTCTTC.

V and J are TRBV5-1 and TRBJ2-7, with D maybe TRBD1 (5 bases). Trimming took 4 bases from V and 2 from J, leaving 16 bases between them. CDR1 and CDR2 from the germline V gene are SGHRS and YFSETQ. The CDR3 has 15 residues. The DNA for the CDR3 is TGCGCCAGCAGCGGCGCTAAGACAGTTGCCTACGAGCAGTACTTC. This translates into CASSGAKTVAYEQYF.

This sequence joins TRBV18 and TRBJ1-1; no definite D call. Germline V gene lookup returns CDR1 KGHSH and CDR2 LQKENI. The CDR3 length is 15 residues. Trimming took 2 bases from V and 0 from J, leaving 10 bases between them. The CDR3 DNA reads as TGTGCCAGCTCACCAGGGCCGATTATGAACACTGAAGCTTTCTTT. Translation gives CASSPGPIMNTEAFF.

The CDR3 here is CASSLGLADLSYEQYF. DNA for the CDR3: TGTGCCAGCAGCCTCGGACTAGCGGACCTCTCCTACGAGCAGTACTTC. This chain connects TRBV7-6 to TRBJ2-7; 10 bases align to TRBD2. The V and J ends lost 5 bases and 0 bases, in that order; junction bases with no gene match: 7. Germline lookup yields CDR1 SGHVS and CDR2 FNYEAQ. CDR3 length equals 16 residues. Filled out from reference TRBV7-6 and TRBJ2-7, the complete variable domain reads GAGVSQSPRYKVTKRGQDVALRCDPISGHVSLYWYRQALGQGPEFLTYFNYEAQQDKSGLPNDRFSAERPEGSISTLTIQRTEQRDSAMYRCASSLGLADLSYEQYFGPGTRLTVT.

The chain uses TRBV5-1 and TRBJ2-7; 7 bases align to TRBD2. This CDR3 is 19 amino acids long. Per the germline V gene, CDR1 is SGHRS and CDR2 is YFSETQ. Trimming at V came to 1 base and at J to 6 bases, leaving 22 bases not matched to a gene. The CDR3, as DNA: TGCGCCAGCAGCTTGTTTCTTACGCCCTCCGGGACTATGTCTCCCGAGCAGTACTTC. Translating it yields CASSLFLTPSGTMSPEQYF.

The genes are TRBV28 and TRBJ1-2, with TRBD1 identical over 7 bases. Germline CDR1 and CDR2: MDHEN and SYDVKM. Trimming took 5 bases from V and 3 from J; bases not matched to a gene: 0. This CDR3 contains 12 residues. This chain's CDR3 is CASSQGDYGYTF. In nucleotides, the CDR3 is TGTGCCAGCAGTCAGGGGGACTATGGCTACACCTTC.

This clone was seen repeatedly, ten times or more. J is TRBJ2-7 and V is TRBV10-3; 16 bases fit TRBD2. The CDR3 spans 16 residues. The V and J ends lost 8 bases and 6 bases, in that order; junction bases with no gene match: 10. Per the germline V gene, CDR1 is ENHRY and CDR2 is SYGVKD. Here the CDR3 DNA reads TGTGCCATCGCCGGGACTAGCGGGAGGGCCGGTCTCGAGCAGTACTTC. Its translation: CAIAGTSGRAGLEQYF.